The subject of this entry is one TCR beta chain. Its antigen remains unidentified. Amplification used 60 Vbeta primers and 13 Jbeta primers. Data came from immunoSEQ multiplex PCR; TCRdb stores just in-frame clones and leaves some out. This sample has about 120,000 clones; about 80% occur once, and the top ten carry approximately 10%. This sample was included in a study of cytomegalovirus exposure and HLA in healthy donors. Trimming took 6 bases from V and 0 from J; bases not matched to a gene: 4. Germline V gene data show CDR1 as ENHRY and CDR2 as SYGVKD. The CDR3 spans 15 residues. Study-level results: Cytomegalovirus association was assigned to 170 or so TCR beta chains.

This sequence joins TRBV10-3 and TRBJ1-5, with TRBD1 identical over 8 bases. The sequence was obtained from a man aged 30 to 39 in good health and CMV-seropositive. Input material: PBMCs. In DNA, the CDR3 is TGTGCCATCAGCCCCGACAGGGGTAGCAATCAGCCCCAGCATTTT. Translated, it gives CAISPDRGSNQPQHF.